This T cell receptor beta chain came from a study of human T cells and chemical hapten exposure. The germline gives CDR1 SGHAT, CDR2 FQDESV (reference sequence). This CDR3 has 14 amino acids. J lost 2 bases, V lost 1 base, and 2 bases had no gene match. Time point defined: patch test 2, 6 weeks after DPC sensitization. The treatment here: therapeutic diphenylcyclopropenone sensitization with weekly scalp DPC. TCRdb ran MiXCR on the RACE reads and lists one entry per CDR3 protein. The data show some 81,000 distinct CDR3 sequences, with approximately 10% seen just once and approximately 1.4% held by the top ten.

V gene TRBV11-1 combines with J gene TRBJ2-7, with TRBD2 matching 7 bases. Sample: whole blood, taken in connection with sensitization to the hapten diphenylcyclopropenone (DPC). This TCR derives from a man between 18 and 35 years old with alopecia areata. Some clones in this sample may be carry-over from other donors' samples. The CDR3 loop reads CASSLVGGTYEQYF. As DNA, the CDR3 is TGTGCCAGCAGCTTAGTGGGAGGGACCTACGAGCAGTACTTC. The complete variable domain, with remaining parts taken from reference TRBV11-1 and TRBJ2-7, reads EAEVAQSPRYKITEKSQAVAFWCDPISGHATLYWYRQILGQGPELLVQFQDESVVDDSQLPKDRFSAERLKGVDSTLKIQPAELGDSAMYLCASSLVGGTYEQYFGPGTRLTVT.